This is a list of T cell receptor beta chains from one sample in a study of OX40 agonist ivuxolimab in advanced cancers. Profiling relied on immunoSEQ multiplex PCR, and the TCRdb table lists in-frame clones only, not all of them. The sample has about 53,000 clones; around nine tenths are singletons. The input for sequencing was CD4+ or CD8+ T cells sorted from blood, taken in a trial of the OX40 agonist ivuxolimab. The receptors were sampled from an adult with an advanced solid tumor such as melanoma, head and neck, liver or kidney cancer. CDR3s include the opening cysteine and the closing phenylalanine or tryptophan. Part of the rows lack a size; the others show once, few, many or a class for expanded clones.

TRBJ2-2 TRBV5-1 . CASSLTGGPGELFF
TRBJ1-5 TRBV19 . CASSMGARGQPQHF
TRBJ2-7 TRBV30 . CACHRDSVSYEQYF
TRBJ2-1 TRBV10-2 . CASSGGVEQFF
TRBJ2-5 TRBV19 . CASRRARAETQYF
TRBJ2-2 TRBV11-2 . CASSPIGGTGELFF
TRBJ2-3 TRBV7-9 . CASSLGPSGTDTQYF
TRBJ2-5 TRBV5-1 . CASRMNAGGAETQYF
TRBJ2-5 TRBV30 . CAWGGQGQETQYF
TRBJ2-7 TRBV25-1 . CASTPGQGAGEQYF
TRBJ1-4 TRBV7-9 once CASSFQGTNEKLFF
TRBJ1-4 TRBV29-1 . CSVKGDRTNEKLFF
TRBJ2-2 TRBV5-4 once CASSYGQGSATGELFF
TRBJ2-1 TRBV6-1 . CASSELFLGEQFF
TRBJ1-2 TRBV30 once CAWRTGGNGYTF
TRBJ2-2 TRBV18 . CASSPSGTLSTGELFF
TRBJ2-7 TRBV11-2 . CASSSRPAGQAREQYF
TRBJ2-2 TRBV7-9 . CASPQGRGPGELFF
TRBJ2-5 TRBV2 . CASSGHLQETQYF
TRBJ2-7 TRBV7-6 . CASSLTPPTGGTIYEQYF
TRBJ1-3 TRBV4-2 . CASSQDWGFGNTIYF
TRBJ2-5 TRBV6-5 . CASSTPGQIETQYF
TRBJ1-5 TRBV6-5 once CASSLEVFGQPQHF
TRBJ1-1 TRBV6-5 . CASSYSVKWNTEAFF
TRBJ1-1 TRBV7-8 . CASSLGRDRGGTEAFF